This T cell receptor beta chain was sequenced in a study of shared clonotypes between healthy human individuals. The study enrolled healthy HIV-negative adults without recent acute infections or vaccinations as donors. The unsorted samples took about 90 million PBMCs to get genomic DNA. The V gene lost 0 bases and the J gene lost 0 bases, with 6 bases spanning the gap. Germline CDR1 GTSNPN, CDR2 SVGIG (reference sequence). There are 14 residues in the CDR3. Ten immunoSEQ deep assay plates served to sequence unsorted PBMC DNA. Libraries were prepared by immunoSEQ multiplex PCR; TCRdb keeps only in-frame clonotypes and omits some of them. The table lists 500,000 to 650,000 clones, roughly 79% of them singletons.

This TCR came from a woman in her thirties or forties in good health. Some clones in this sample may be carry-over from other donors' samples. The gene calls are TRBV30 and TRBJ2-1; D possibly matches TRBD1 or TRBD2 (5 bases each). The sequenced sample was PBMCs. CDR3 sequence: CAWSVGGSYNEQFF. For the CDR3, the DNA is TGTGCCTGGAGTGTTGGGGGCTCCTACAATGAGCAGTTCTTC.